This T cell receptor (beta chain) stems from a study of CXCR3-negative and CXCR3-positive naive CD8 T cells. The study, taken as a whole, reports: With respect to TRBV-TRBJ usage, naive CXCR3-negative and CXCR3-positive cells were similar; memory differed. TCR interaction strength was inferred from TRB CDR3 physicochemistry, as CD5 matched across naive subsets.

Germline V gene data show CDR1 as SNHLY and CDR2 as FYNNEI. The CDR3 runs 18 residues. Notes on this clonotype: Its matching antigen is unknown.

The sorting of each CD8+ T cell subset was done in triplicate, at 250,000 to 300,000 cells each. UMI-labeled TRB cDNA libraries were prepared by 5' RACE. TCRdb reprocessed the 5' RACE reads; each CDR3 protein has one entry and no DNA is given. Its table records about 8,000 distinct CDR3 sequences. This clonotype was obtained from a human donor in good health. Some clones in this sample may be carry-over from other donors' samples. The sample taken for sequencing was naive CXCR3- CD8+ T cells from blood. Sample subset: CD45RO-CCR7+CD27+CD95- naive CD8+ T cells lacking CXCR3 (TNR3-). V and J are TRBV2 and TRBJ2-3; TCRdb's D gene call, TRBD1, goes unchecked for lack of DNA. The CDR3 spells CASSPRGATALSTDTQYF.